This TCR beta chain is from a study of tumor and adjacent non-tumor tissue in lung cancer. Study-wide points: Significantly higher TCR diversity was found in tumor than normal lung.

Germline trimming cut 8 bases from V and 0 bases from J; bases unmatched to any gene: 4. CDR1 and CDR2 from the germline V gene are SGHAT and FQDESV (reference sequence). The CDR3 spans 15 residues. This clonotype is deemed medium-sized. Its antigen is currently unknown. The library came from three nested PCR rounds adapted from ARM-PCR protocols. TCRdb re-derived calls from the multiplex PCR reads in MiXCR, one entry per CDR3 protein. The sample consists of under 100,000 distinct CDR3 sequences, 61% of them appearing once. This sample's RNA came from whole unsorted tissue. The genes are TRBV11-1 and TRBJ2-1; the match to TRBD2 covers 10 bases. The clonotype originates from a man aged 70 or older with non-small cell lung cancer. The material sequenced was lung tumor tissue. In nucleotides, the CDR3 is TGTGCCAGCTTGCGGACTAGCGGCTCCTACAATGAGCAGTTCTTC. It yields the protein CASLRTSGSYNEQFF.